This is a list of T cell receptor beta chains from one sample in a study of cytomegalovirus exposure and HLA in healthy donors. Data came from immunoSEQ multiplex PCR; TCRdb stores just in-frame clones and leaves some out. The table lists over 45,000 clones, 81% of them singletons. Sequencing was performed on PBMCs. The receptors shown here come from a boy between 10 and 17 years old in good health and CMV-seropositive. Each CDR3 is given with its conserved first and last residue. A D gene is named only where the DNA matches it firmly. The size of a clone is reported for some rows only, either as once, few or many, or as a class for expanded clones.

v_call	clone_size	j_call	d_call	cdr3_aa	cdr3_nt
TRBV2	.	TRBJ1-2	TRBD1	CASFNRGGYTF	TGTGCCAGTTTCAACAGGGGGGGCTACACCTTC
TRBV18	.	TRBJ1-1	.	CASSTVNTEAFF	TGTGCCAGCTCCACGGTGAACACTGAAGCTTTCTTT
TRBV18	.	TRBJ1-1	.	CASSPDALVGAFF	TGTGCCAGCTCACCAGACGCCCTAGTAGGAGCTTTCTTT
TRBV7-2	.	TRBJ2-3	TRBD2	CASSSVGGDTDTQYF	TGTGCCAGCAGCTCCGTTGGGGGGGACACAGATACGCAGTATTTT
TRBV5-1	.	TRBJ2-3	.	CASSLGGTASTDTQYF	TGCGCCAGCAGCTTGGGCGGGACCGCTAGCACAGATACGCAGTATTTT
TRBV9	.	TRBJ1-1	.	CASSVAGAAQEAFF	TGTGCCAGCAGCGTAGCTGGGGCAGCTCAGGAGGCTTTCTTT
TRBV27	once	TRBJ1-1	.	CASLGAGGGTEAFF	TGTGCCAGTCTAGGGGCGGGGGGCGGAACTGAAGCTTTCTTT
TRBV14	.	TRBJ2-7	TRBD1	CASSRTGGYEQYF	TGTGCCAGCAGCCGGACAGGGGGCTACGAGCAGTACTTC
TRBV6-5	few	TRBJ2-5	.	CASQGREAETQYF	TGTGCCAGCCAGGGTAGGGAAGCAGAGACCCAGTACTTC
TRBV5-6	.	TRBJ2-1	.	CASSLGGGPPGNEQFF	TGTGCCAGCAGCTTAGGGGGGGGGCCCCCCGGCAATGAGCAGTTCTTC
TRBV27	.	TRBJ1-4	.	CASRPLGDREKLFF	TGTGCCAGCAGACCTTTGGGAGATAGGGAAAAACTGTTTTTT
TRBV19	once	TRBJ1-4	TRBD1	CASSFWTGRDEKLFF	TGTGCCAGTAGTTTCTGGACAGGGAGGGATGAAAAACTGTTTTTT
TRBV15	.	TRBJ1-2	.	CATSRGRGNSYGYTF	TGTGCCACCAGCAGAGGCCGGGGTAACAGCTATGGCTACACCTTC
TRBV7-6	.	TRBJ1-3	.	CASGQSFLSGNTIYF	TGTGCCAGCGGACAGAGCTTCCTCTCTGGAAACACCATATATTTT
TRBV5-4	.	TRBJ1-6	TRBD1	CASSALQGEYNSPLHF	TGTGCCAGCAGCGCTCTTCAGGGGGAATATAATTCACCCCTCCACTTT
TRBV9	.	TRBJ2-3	.	CASSVGLPSRDTQYF	TGTGCCAGCAGCGTGGGACTTCCCTCTAGGGATACGCAGTATTTT
TRBV6-5	.	TRBJ1-6	TRBD1	CASSYRGGSPLHF	TGTGCCAGCAGCTACAGGGGAGGTTCACCCCTCCACTTT
TRBV15	.	TRBJ1-5	.	CATSRDGSGPQHF	TGTGCCACCAGCAGAGACGGTTCTGGGCCCCAGCATTTT
TRBV5-8	few	TRBJ1-2	.	CASSPTGYYGYTF	TGTGCCAGCAGCCCGACTGGGTACTATGGCTACACCTTC
TRBV9	.	TRBJ1-5	.	CASSEEDSGQPQHF	TGTGCCAGCAGCGAGGAGGATAGCGGTCAGCCCCAGCATTTT
TRBV28	.	TRBJ1-5	.	CASSLLGGFRGPQPQHF	TGTGCCAGCAGTTTACTCGGGGGGTTTCGGGGCCCTCAGCCCCAGCATTTT
TRBV12-5	.	TRBJ1-2	.	CASGLVPRYYGYTF	TGTGCTAGTGGTTTGGTACCCAGGTACTATGGCTACACCTTC
TRBV18	.	TRBJ1-2	.	CASSPRETYGYTF	TGTGCCAGCTCACCTAGGGAGACCTATGGCTACACCTTC
TRBV2	.	TRBJ1-4	TRBD1	CASNHRGGMSEKLFF	TGTGCCAGCAACCACAGGGGGGGGATGAGTGAAAAACTGTTTTTT
TRBV19	.	TRBJ2-7	TRBD2	CASRRGGRDEQYF	TGTGCCAGTAGGCGGGGGGGCCGCGACGAGCAGTACTTC
TRBV6-1	once	TRBJ1-4	TRBD1	CASSDKTGGSEKLVF	TGTGCCAGCAGTGACAAGACAGGGGGTTCCGAAAAACTGGTTTTT
TRBV7-9	.	TRBJ1-2	TRBD1	CSSSLVVGTAEYGYTF	TGTTCCAGCAGCTTAGTGGTGGGGACAGCTGAGTATGGCTACACCTTC
TRBV5-4	.	TRBJ1-1	TRBD1	CASPPPGVRGQNTEAFF	TGTGCCAGCCCCCCCCCGGGGGTGAGGGGGCAGAACACTGAAGCTTTCTTT
TRBV6-1	.	TRBJ1-1	.	CASNRFTGNTEAFF	TGTGCCAGCAATAGATTTACGGGGAACACTGAAGCTTTCTTT
TRBV10-2	.	TRBJ1-1	TRBD1	CASSLTGLTEAFF	TGCGCCAGCAGTCTGACAGGGCTGACTGAAGCTTTCTTT
TRBV10-1	.	TRBJ2-2	TRBD1	CASSEEGGTGRFYTGELFF	TGCGCCAGCAGTGAGGAGGGGGGGACAGGGAGATTTTACACCGGGGAGCTGTTTTTT
TRBV5-8	.	TRBJ1-2	.	CASSLATARGGYTF	TGTGCCAGCAGCTTGGCGACAGCCCGTGGTGGCTACACCTTC
TRBV18	.	TRBJ1-4	.	CASSPPTELKLFF	TGTGCCAGCTCACCCCCGACAGAATTAAAACTGTTTTTT
TRBV21-1	.	TRBJ2-7	.	CASSSGDEQYF	TGTGCCAGCAGCAGCGGGGACGAGCAGTACTTC
TRBV6-5	.	TRBJ2-2	.	CASSPAEAGELFF	TGTGCCAGCAGTCCCGCAGAGGCCGGGGAGCTGTTTTTT
TRBV10-2	.	TRBJ2-3	TRBD2	CASSVGSGGLTDTQYF	TGCGCCAGCAGTGTCGGTAGCGGGGGGCTTACAGATACGCAGTATTTT
TRBV5-4	.	TRBJ2-5	.	CASSLRLTDSGETQYF	TGTGCCAGCAGCTTAAGGTTAACAGATTCAGGGGAGACCCAGTACTTC
TRBV4-1	.	TRBJ1-1	.	CASSRLRVVFTEAFF	TGCGCCAGCAGCCGCCTCAGGGTTGTTTTCACTGAAGCTTTCTTT
TRBV10-1	.	TRBJ2-5	.	CASSVTPQETQYF	TGCGCCAGCAGTGTGACACCCCAAGAGACCCAGTACTTC
TRBV5-4	.	TRBJ2-1	.	CASSLDQGTYNEQFF	TGTGCCAGCAGCTTAGATCAGGGCACCTACAATGAGCAGTTCTTC
TRBV21-1	.	TRBJ2-3	.	CASTLHPLQGWRSPDTQYF	TGTGCCAGCACCCTTCACCCTCTACAGGGGTGGAGGTCCCCAGATACGCAGTATTTT
TRBV2	.	TRBJ2-3	.	CASSVQIRARWLTDTQYF	TGTGCCAGCAGTGTCCAGATCAGGGCCCGCTGGCTCACAGATACGCAGTATTTT
TRBV27	.	TRBJ1-5	.	CASSTGGQPQHF	TGTGCCAGCTCGACGGGGGGTCAGCCCCAGCATTTT
TRBV7-8	.	TRBJ2-3	.	CASSLGAPDTQYF	TGTGCCAGCAGCCTAGGGGCGCCGGATACGCAGTATTTT
TRBV4-1	once	TRBJ1-1	.	CASSRQELEHTEAFF	TGCGCCAGCAGCCGTCAAGAACTTGAACACACTGAAGCTTTCTTT
TRBV11-2	.	TRBJ2-5	.	CASSRAETQYF	TGTGCCAGCAGTCGCGCAGAGACCCAGTACTTC
TRBV6-6	.	TRBJ2-1	.	CASAQKNEQFF	TGTGCCAGCGCCCAGAAGAATGAGCAGTTCTTC
TRBV4-1	.	TRBJ1-3	.	CASTKGAGYSGNTIYF	TGCGCCAGCACCAAAGGTGCGGGGTACTCTGGAAACACCATATATTTT